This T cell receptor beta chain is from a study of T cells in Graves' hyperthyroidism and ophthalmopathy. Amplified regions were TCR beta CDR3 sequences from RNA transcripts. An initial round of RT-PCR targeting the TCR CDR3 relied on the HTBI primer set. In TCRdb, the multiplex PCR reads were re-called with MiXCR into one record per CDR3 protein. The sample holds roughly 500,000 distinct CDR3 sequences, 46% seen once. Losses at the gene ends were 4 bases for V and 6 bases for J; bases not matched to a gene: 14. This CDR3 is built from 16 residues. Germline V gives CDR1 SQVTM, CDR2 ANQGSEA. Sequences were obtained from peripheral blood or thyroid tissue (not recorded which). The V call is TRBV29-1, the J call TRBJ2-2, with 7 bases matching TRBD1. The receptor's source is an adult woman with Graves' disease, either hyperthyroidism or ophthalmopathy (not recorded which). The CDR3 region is CSVVSSSYRGAGELFF. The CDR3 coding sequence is TGCAGCGTTGTAAGCAGCTCTTACAGGGGCGCCGGGGAGCTGTTTTTT.